The 21 T cell receptor beta chains below all came from one sample that was sequenced in a study of T cells in Graves' hyperthyroidism and ophthalmopathy. Template material for amplifying TCR beta CDR3 regions consisted of RNA transcripts. Carried out on the TCR CDR3, a first-round RT-PCR used the HTBI primer set. TCRdb re-analysed the multiplex PCR reads in MiXCR, keeping a single row per CDR3 protein. The sample has a few hundred thousand distinct CDR3 sequences, 15% seen once. Material: blood. These TCRs come from a woman aged 25 to 45 with Graves' hyperthyroidism.

This clonotype occurred a few times. The chain combines TRBV29-1 with TRBJ2-5; 9 nucleotides agree with TRBD2. Germline V lookup: CDR1 SQVTM, CDR2 ANQGSEA. Unmatched junction bases numbered 4, after V lost 3 bases and J lost 5 bases. The CDR3 is 13 residues long. CDR3 region: CSVESGRWETQYF. In DNA form, the CDR3 reads TGCAGCGTTGAGAGCGGGAGGTGGGAGACCCAGTACTTC.

This clonotype has more than one count but fewer than ten. V usage is TRBV5-1 and J usage is TRBJ2-7, with a tentative D call TRBD1 (6 bases). The V end was cut by 1 base, the J end by 0 bases, with 14 bases between. Germline lookup yields CDR1 SGHRS and CDR2 YFSETQ. The CDR3 consists of 16 residues. The CDR3 loop is CASSLYPGVSSYEQYF. CDR3 nucleotide sequence: TGCGCCAGCAGCTTGTACCCAGGGGTAAGCTCCTACGAGCAGTACTTC.

This clonotype has just one count. The J gene is TRBJ2-5, the V gene TRBV6-1, with a possible D match to TRBD1 (6 bases). With the DNA end fitting TRBJ2-1 better, the J assignment may be wrong. The CDR3 is 13 residues long. CDR1 is MNHNS, CDR2 SASEGT, per germline. CDR3 loop: CATEDRLEETQFF. The CDR3, as DNA: TGTGCCACCGAAGACAGGTTGGAAGAGACCCAGTTCTTC.

The chain combines TRBV11-3 with TRBJ1-4; D remains ambiguous. V lost 1 base and J lost 7, with 13 bases in between. The CDR3 runs to 15 residues. Germline V gene data show CDR1 as SGHNT and CDR2 as YENEEA. The CDR3 sequence: CASSLGQEESEKLFF. CDR3 sequence (DNA): TGTGCCAGCAGCTTAGGGCAGGAGGAGAGTGAAAAACTGTTTTTT.

The rearrangement joins TRBV12-3 or TRBV12-4 to TRBJ2-1; the D gene could be TRBD1 or TRBD2 (5 bases each). V was clipped by 3 bases and J by 9 bases, with 18 bases between them. CDR3 length equals 15 residues. The CDR3 coding sequence is TGTGCCAGCAGTTTCACTCGGGGCGGAGAGGGTGAGCAGTTCTTC. Its protein is CASSFTRGGEGEQFF.

The genes are TRBV3-1 and TRBJ1-1; 8 nucleotides line up with TRBD1. There are 13 residues in the CDR3. The J segment lost 6 bases and the V segment lost 4 bases, leaving 4 bases of the junction unmatched. Germline loops: CDR1 LGHDT, CDR2 YNNKEL (reference sequence). CDR3 in amino acids: CASSPRGLAEAFF. Here the CDR3 DNA reads TGTGCCAGCAGCCCCAGGGGGCTGGCTGAAGCTTTCTTT.

The table lists this clonotype with many counts. The chain is built from TRBV12-3 or TRBV12-4 and TRBJ2-7; TRBD1 is a possible D gene (7 bases). V dropped 6 bases and J dropped 0 bases, with 21 bases sitting between them. This CDR3 is 17 amino acids long. In DNA form, the CDR3 reads TGTGCCAGCAGCTATGCACCGGGACAGCGGGTCTCCTACGAGCAGTACTTC. As protein: CASSYAPGQRVSYEQYF.

This clonotype occurred a few times. V gene TRBV27 combines with J gene TRBJ2-1; D may be TRBD2 (5 bases). Trimming cost V 2 bases and J 2 bases, with 10 bases left between them. Germline loops: CDR1 MNHEY, CDR2 SMNVEV (reference sequence). The CDR3 contains 15 residues. The CDR3 loop is CASSLVGATYNEQFF. The CDR3 DNA follows: TGTGCCAGCAGTTTAGTGGGAGCGACCTACAATGAGCAGTTCTTC.

In regard to this clonotype: This is likely a read error, given that the CDR3 carries no conserved phenylalanine or tryptophan at its end. This chain links TRBV4-1 with TRBJ1-1; D gene uncertain. Germline V gene sequence: CDR1 MGHRA, CDR2 YSYEKL. V was pared by 1 base and J by 2 bases, with 5 bases between. The CDR3 is 13 residues long. The CDR3 is CASSQGRNTEAFL. CDR3 nucleotides: TGCGCCAGCAGCCAAGGAAGAAACACTGAAGCTTTCCTT.

This clonotype was picked up a small number of times. This chain uses TRBV30 with TRBJ1-2; a possible D gene is TRBD1 (6 bases). Between the trimmed V and J ends, which lost 0 bases and 4 bases, there was a span of 12 bases. CDR3 length: 14 amino acids. CDR1 GTSNPN and CDR2 SVGIG come from the germline V gene (reference sequence). CDR3 nucleotide sequence: TGTGCCTGGAGTGTATTTCGAGGGGGCTATGGCTACACCTTC. This gives the protein CAWSVFRGGYGYTF.

Ten or more counts support this clonotype. The chain couples TRBV20-1 to TRBJ2-1; no definite D call. The CDR3 has 13 residues. V lost 0 bases and J 9 bases, leaving 12 bases between the germline ends. Germline V CDR1 and CDR2: DFQATT, SNEGSKA (reference sequence). Here the CDR3 reads CSARDNPGFEQFF. DNA of the CDR3: TGCAGTGCTAGAGATAATCCCGGCTTTGAGCAGTTCTTC.

There are a few counts of this clonotype. The V and J genes are TRBV19 and TRBJ2-3; perhaps TRBD2 as D (6 bases). Trimming cost V 4 bases and J 7 bases, with 21 bases left between them. Germline CDR1 is LNHDA and CDR2 is SQIVND (reference sequence). CDR3 length: 16 amino acids. The CDR3 bases are TGTGCCAGTAGTACCCTTGCGGGAAGGGCCACCTATACGCAGTATTTT. Protein: CASSTLAGRATYTQYF.

This clonotype was picked up a small number of times. This chain connects TRBV5-1 to TRBJ2-2, with a weak D call TRBD1 (5 bases). The length of the CDR3 is 14 residues. Trimming removed 7 bases from V and 0 bases from J, with 10 bases in between. Germline CDR1 is SGHRS and CDR2 is YFSETQ. The CDR3 here is CASRPTANTGELFF. In nucleotides, the CDR3 is TGCGCCAGCCGACCGACAGCGAACACCGGGGAGCTGTTTTTT.

In its sample, this clonotype was seen once. The chain uses TRBV7-9 and TRBJ2-1; 9 bases line up with TRBD2. The germline V gene has CDR1 SEHNR and CDR2 FQNEAQ (reference sequence). Losses at the gene ends were 3 bases for V and 10 bases for J; bases not matched to a gene: 7. This CDR3 comprises 14 residues. The CDR3 region is CASSFGGRAGEQFF. The CDR3 DNA reads TGTGCCAGCAGCTTTGGCGGGAGGGCCGGGGAGCAGTTCTTC.

The V and J genes are TRBV20-1 and TRBJ2-3; TRBD2 matches at 11 bases. Germline V lookup: CDR1 DFQATT, CDR2 SNEGSKA (reference sequence). The CDR3 has 15 amino acids. The V segment lost 4 bases and the J segment 0 bases; nucleotides outside the gene matches: 3. CDR3 DNA: TGCAGTGCTACCGGGACTAGCGGTAGCACAGATACGCAGTATTTT. Protein product: CSATGTSGSTDTQYF.

This rearrangement joins TRBV25-1 to TRBJ2-2; 7 nucleotides align to TRBD2. Germline values: CDR1 MGHDK, CDR2 SYGVNS. The CDR3 extends over 14 amino acids. Trimming at V came to 7 bases and at J to 5 bases, leaving 7 bases not matched to a gene. Here the CDR3 reads CASTVSSGTGELFF. The CDR3 region has the DNA TGTGCCAGCACGGTGTCTAGCGGAACCGGGGAGCTGTTTTTT.

DNA for the CDR3: TGTGCCAGCAGCTTAATGGGCCGGCAGGGTCGTGAGACCCAGTACTTC. This gives the protein CASSLMGRQGRETQYF. The V gene is TRBV7-2, the J gene TRBJ2-5; tentatively, D is TRBD1 (5 bases). The V gene lost 2 bases and the J gene lost 5 bases, with 18 bases spanning the gap. The CDR3 extends over 16 amino acids. Germline V gene sequence: CDR1 SGHTA, CDR2 FQGNSA.

This clonotype was detected many times. Here the CDR3 reads CAWSVGTNKLLYGYTF. CDR3 DNA sequence: TGTGCCTGGAGTGTGGGAACGAACAAATTGCTATATGGCTACACCTTC. The V call is TRBV30, the J call TRBJ1-2; D not resolved. CDR1 and CDR2 from the germline V gene are GTSNPN and SVGIG (reference sequence). With 0 bases removed from V and 5 bases from J, the gap between germline ends came to 19 bases. This CDR3 contains 16 residues.

This clonotype has at least ten counts. The CDR3 region is CASSLFGLGGGNQPQHF. CDR3 nucleotide sequence: TGTGCCAGCAGTTTATTCGGATTGGGGGGAGGGAATCAGCCCCAGCATTTT. The genes are TRBV28 and TRBJ1-5; D may be TRBD1 (5 bases). Trimming cost V 1 base and J 4 bases, with 17 bases left between them. The CDR3 contains 17 residues. CDR1 MDHEN and CDR2 SYDVKM come from the germline V gene.

This clonotype was observed a few times. The chain joins TRBV15 to TRBJ2-2; no clear D. CDR1 is LNHNV, CDR2 YYDKDF, per germline (reference sequence). This CDR3 region has 15 residues. The germline V and J ends were trimmed by 0 bases and 0 bases, with 5 bases remaining between them. The CDR3 sequence is CATSRDEANTGELFF. Written as DNA, the CDR3 is TGTGCCACCAGCAGAGATGAGGCGAACACCGGGGAGCTGTTTTTT.

The chain has TRBV12-3 or TRBV12-4 and TRBJ1-4; 8 bases map to TRBD1. This CDR3 region has 17 residues. V lost 7 bases to trimming and J lost 7 bases; unmatched junction nucleotides: 17. CDR3 sequence reads: CASTSIGQGLESEKLFF. CDR3 sequence (DNA): TGTGCCAGCACCTCTATCGGACAGGGATTAGAGAGTGAAAAACTGTTTTTT.